This T cell receptor beta chain was identified in a study of T-cell memory formation after mild COVID-19 (dated by TCRdb to the early 2020s). Background for the entire study: TCR sequence clusters from the two donors were largely donor specific. The cohort comprised two young, previously healthy adult volunteers, one female and one male. Longitudinal TCRalpha and TCRbeta repertoire sequencing tracked T-cell clones expanding and contracting after mild COVID-19 in a couple of donors.

The instrument was an Illumina NovaSeq 6000. cDNA libraries for TCRalpha and TCRbeta were prepared by 5'RACE using constant-segment primers, with sample barcodes and unique molecular identifiers added. Trizol reagent was used to extract RNA from every sample. Library amplification was performed in two PCR steps, and a second sample barcode and Illumina TruSeq adapters were introduced in the second step. Sequencing of libraries was performed on an Illumina NovaSeq with 2 x 150 bp paired-end reads. In the authors' own workflow: With migec v1.2.7, reads were demultiplexed and then collapsed into UMI-guided consensus sequences. Using mixcr v2.1.11, UMI consensuses were aligned to TRA and TRB V and J templates and then assembled into clonotypes. A clonotype was counted as expanded or contracted only if both edgeR and NoisET called the change significant, with noise models trained on biological replicates. edgeR calls used a false discovery rate-adjusted p below 0.01 and a log2 fold-change threshold of 1. As an exploratory analysis of dynamics, max-normalized trajectories of the 1000 most abundant clonotypes were examined by PCA with hierarchical clustering. The CD4 or CD8 phenotype of responding clones was assigned using the separately sequenced CD4+ and CD8+ repertoires. TCRdb redid the processing of the public reads, applying fastp at Q25 and MiXCR, and retained in-frame beta chains. Each record represents a unique CDR3 protein, reported with the most common genes and DNA among its rows. In this record, the V and J calls reflect TCRdb's handling and not the investigators' own analysis. The sample includes roughly 130,000 distinct CDR3 sequences, with approximately 5.9% observed a single time. About 2.2% of the sample rests with the top ten.

The CDR3 holds 16 amino acids from the cysteine to the phenylalanine. Only CDR3 DNA remains: 48 bases, in frame from the first base. After removal of 0 bases from V and 10 bases from J, the junction retains 12 bases not matched to a gene. Via the germline V gene (reference sequence), CDR1 is DFQATT and CDR2 SNEGSKA. Details on this clonotype: Its antigen is unknown. Per-base quality was not reported, and no clone a single base away is much larger than it.

Paper-wide results and their limitations: Contracting CD4+ clones were located mainly in the CM and EM memory subsets, whereas CD8+ clones were found to be enriched in EMRA. From day 15 to 85, contracting clones showed balanced CD4/CD8 phenotypes, whereas a second wave of clones that expanded from day 15 to 37 leaned towards CD4+. The second-wave clones that peaked on day 37 were not confirmed to be SARS-CoV-2 specific. Some responding clones were found in pre-infection memory, which suggests that pre-existing cross-reactive memory T cells took part in the SARS-CoV-2 response. Only a couple of mild cases were covered in the study, and larger cohorts including severe cases with pre-infection samples were considered necessary.

PBMCs were isolated by Ficoll-Paque density gradient centrifugation. The sequence is built from TRBV20-1 and TRBJ2-1, and 10 junction bases match TRBD2. Material: PBMCs or a T cell subset sorted from them (not recorded which). This clonotype was obtained from an adult woman who had mild COVID-19 (a few samples of this study predate the infection). The sample titles of this study are shuffled in the database, so cell type and time point are left out; the donor was told from shared clones. The nucleotide sequence is TGCAGTGCTAGAGACCCTCGAGCGGGGGGGCTTCGGGAGCAGTTCTTC. This codes for CSARDPRAGGLREQFF.